This T cell receptor (beta chain) was identified in a study of blood T cells in healthy people across ages. The second PCR ran about 6 to 11 cycles with a sample-barcoded 5' primer and J-beta primers. Using its own MiXCR run on the 5' RACE reads, TCRdb lists one record per CDR3 protein. The data show approximately 810,000 distinct CDR3 sequences, under 35% seen once. V lost 3 bases, J lost 7 bases, and 3 bases stayed unmatched. This CDR3 contains 14 residues. This clonotype appeared many times. The antigen is unknown. Russia was home to the donors, healthy Caucasian individuals aged roughly 6 to 100. Study outcomes and limitations: Unknown CMV status may confound age-related changes in expanded clones. Estimates based on one million T cells were treated as lower bounds. A roughly linear fall in TCR beta diversity per million T cells was seen with increasing age.

This receptor was obtained from a woman of 80 years or more in good health. Sequencing was performed on blood. The chain recombines TRBV12-3 or TRBV12-4 with TRBJ1-6; TRBD1 matches 7 bases. CDR3 nucleotides: TGTGCCAGCAGTTTCGCGACAGGGAATTCACCCCTCCACTTT. This codes for CASSFATGNSPLHF.